This TCR beta chain stems from a study of vaccination and CD4 T cells after COVID-19. Study background: Convalescent individuals numbered four females and six males, two being Hispanic. Cultures serving as controls received a peptide pool (CEFX or HIV-1 Nef) or no peptide.

Germline CDR1 reads SGHRS; CDR2 reads YFSETQ. Unmatched junction bases numbered 11, after V lost 6 bases and J lost 0 bases. The CDR3 sequence is 17 residues long. As for this clonotype: The target antigen is unknown.

Sequenced with the Oncomine TCR Beta short-read assay was DNA taken from cultured CD4+ T cells. TCRdb re-called the PCR reads through MiXCR, storing one row per CDR3 protein. The table shows 8,500 to 13,000 distinct CDR3 sequences, with roughly two fifths occurring only once. Treatment specified: approximately nine-day PBMC culture with coronavirus spike peptide pools or control peptides (ViraFEST assay). Per-well cultures of 2 million or so PBMCs received about 10 IU/ml IL-2 and about 10 ug/ml peptide pools. Half-medium replacement with fresh IL-2 medium took place on days 3 and 7. The rearrangement links TRBV5-1 to TRBJ1-1; TRBD1 matches at 10 bases. Sequences were derived from CD4+ T cells from blood, cultured in vitro, sampled after SARS-CoV-2 vaccination. The receptor was derived from a human donor who had recovered from COVID-19. The CDR3 coding sequence is TGCGCCAGCAACCCCTCCCGGACAGGGGGATTGAACACTGAAGCTTTCTTT. Its translation: CASNPSRTGGLNTEAFF. Full variable domain (missing parts from reference TRBV5-1 and TRBJ1-1): KAGVTQTPRYLIKTRGQQVTLSCSPISGHRSVSWYQQTPGQGLQFLFEYFSETQRNKGNFPGRFSGRQFSNSRSEMNVSTLELGDSALYLCASNPSRTGGLNTEAFFGQGTRLTVV.